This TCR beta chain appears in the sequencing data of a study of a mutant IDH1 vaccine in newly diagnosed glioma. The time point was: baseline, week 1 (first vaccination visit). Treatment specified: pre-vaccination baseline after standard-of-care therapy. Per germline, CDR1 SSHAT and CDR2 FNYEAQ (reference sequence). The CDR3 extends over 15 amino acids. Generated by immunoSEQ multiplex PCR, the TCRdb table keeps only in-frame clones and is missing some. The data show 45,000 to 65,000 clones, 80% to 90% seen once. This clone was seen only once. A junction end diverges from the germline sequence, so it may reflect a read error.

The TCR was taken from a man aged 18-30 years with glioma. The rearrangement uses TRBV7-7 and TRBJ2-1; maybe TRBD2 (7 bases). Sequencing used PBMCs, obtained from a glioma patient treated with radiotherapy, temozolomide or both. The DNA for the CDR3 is TGTGCTAGCAGCTTAGGGGAGGGGGGTTACAATGAGCAGTTCTTC. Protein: CASSLGEGGYNEQFF.